This record covers a single T cell receptor (beta chain). The specificity of this receptor is unknown. Base qualities are missing; no much larger clone stands one base away. The CDR3 numbers 13 residues from cysteine through phenylalanine. Here the CDR3 DNA is all that survives: 39 bases in frame from base 1. The germline V gene yields SGHDN for CDR1 and FVKESK for CDR2. Deletion took 1 base off V and 7 bases off J, with a span of 10 bases between the germline ends. The method was the immunoSEQ multiplex PCR assay. Held by TCRdb, this immuneACCESS table contains in-frame sequences only and omits some clones. Under half of the omission traces to an unresolved V gene where checked; the cause of the rest is unknown. This sample has about 68,000 clones in its table, and roughly 86% of those were observed once. In total, the top ten clones hold around 3.8% of the sample. This specimen comes from a study of chemoradiotherapy in HPV16-positive cancers (dated by TCRdb to between 2020 and 2023). Regarding the research as a whole: Functional T-cell assays on cells from a couple of HPV16-positive patients defined candidate HPV-specific T-cell clones and common TCR motifs. The study asked whether T-cell immunity against the HPV oncoproteins E6 and E7 changes during chemoradiotherapy and whether it affects survival. Next, the candidate HPV-specific TCRs and motifs were followed in TCR repertoires from over 85 patients with HPV-related cancers.

Repertoires were sampled multiple times during chemoradiotherapy, which allowed clonal expansion in the tumor microenvironment to be followed. The study at large found these results: The functional definition of HPV-specific T cells came from only a couple of HPV16-positive patients, and the survival association was reported for HPV16-positive patients. In HPV16-positive patients, expansion of HPV-responsive T cells during chemoradiotherapy was found to be associated with improved recurrence-free survival. Expansion of candidate HPV-specific clones and E7-related TCR motifs was observed in the tumor microenvironment during treatment, whereas no such expansion was observed for non-HPV-specific T cells.

The sequence came from a human donor with HPV-associated anogenital cancer. Sequencing was performed on blood, taken from a patient who underwent chemoradiotherapy. The chain was built from TRBV14 and TRBJ1-2; the D segment cannot be called with confidence. The sequence in DNA is TGTGCCAGCAGCCAAGTAAGGGCAGGTGGCTACACCTTC. The encoded protein is CASSQVRAGGYTF. The full variable domain, with segments outside the CDR3 supplied by the reference TRBV14 and TRBJ1-2 proteins, appears as EAGVTQFPSHSVIEKGQTVTLRCDPISGHDNLYWYRRVMGKEIKFLLHFVKESKQDESGMPNNRFLAERTGGTYSTLKVQPAELEDSGVYFCASSQVRAGGYTFGSGTRLTVV.